This T cell receptor beta chain is from a study of cytomegalovirus exposure and HLA in healthy donors. Across the study: HLA-typed donors were the source of around 85 million unique TCRs held in an early data release.

Primers included in the PCR were 60 Vbeta and 13 Jbeta primers. The repertoire was sequenced with immunoSEQ multiplex PCR; TCRdb's copy has only in-frame clones and lacks some. In the table there are around 110,000 clones, 81% of which are singletons. Germline V gene sequence: CDR1 LNHDA, CDR2 SQIVND (reference sequence). Trimming removed 7 bases from V and 1 base from J; junction bases left unmatched: 5. The CDR3 sequence is 15 residues long. The source of this sequence is a woman aged 25-40 years in good health and CMV-seronegative. The specimen sequenced was PBMCs. The chain employs TRBV19 and TRBJ2-7, with 12 positions matching TRBD2. In DNA, the CDR3 is TGTGCCAGTAACCCAGGGACTAGCGGGTCCTACGAGCAGTACTTC. Translating gives CASNPGTSGSYEQYF.